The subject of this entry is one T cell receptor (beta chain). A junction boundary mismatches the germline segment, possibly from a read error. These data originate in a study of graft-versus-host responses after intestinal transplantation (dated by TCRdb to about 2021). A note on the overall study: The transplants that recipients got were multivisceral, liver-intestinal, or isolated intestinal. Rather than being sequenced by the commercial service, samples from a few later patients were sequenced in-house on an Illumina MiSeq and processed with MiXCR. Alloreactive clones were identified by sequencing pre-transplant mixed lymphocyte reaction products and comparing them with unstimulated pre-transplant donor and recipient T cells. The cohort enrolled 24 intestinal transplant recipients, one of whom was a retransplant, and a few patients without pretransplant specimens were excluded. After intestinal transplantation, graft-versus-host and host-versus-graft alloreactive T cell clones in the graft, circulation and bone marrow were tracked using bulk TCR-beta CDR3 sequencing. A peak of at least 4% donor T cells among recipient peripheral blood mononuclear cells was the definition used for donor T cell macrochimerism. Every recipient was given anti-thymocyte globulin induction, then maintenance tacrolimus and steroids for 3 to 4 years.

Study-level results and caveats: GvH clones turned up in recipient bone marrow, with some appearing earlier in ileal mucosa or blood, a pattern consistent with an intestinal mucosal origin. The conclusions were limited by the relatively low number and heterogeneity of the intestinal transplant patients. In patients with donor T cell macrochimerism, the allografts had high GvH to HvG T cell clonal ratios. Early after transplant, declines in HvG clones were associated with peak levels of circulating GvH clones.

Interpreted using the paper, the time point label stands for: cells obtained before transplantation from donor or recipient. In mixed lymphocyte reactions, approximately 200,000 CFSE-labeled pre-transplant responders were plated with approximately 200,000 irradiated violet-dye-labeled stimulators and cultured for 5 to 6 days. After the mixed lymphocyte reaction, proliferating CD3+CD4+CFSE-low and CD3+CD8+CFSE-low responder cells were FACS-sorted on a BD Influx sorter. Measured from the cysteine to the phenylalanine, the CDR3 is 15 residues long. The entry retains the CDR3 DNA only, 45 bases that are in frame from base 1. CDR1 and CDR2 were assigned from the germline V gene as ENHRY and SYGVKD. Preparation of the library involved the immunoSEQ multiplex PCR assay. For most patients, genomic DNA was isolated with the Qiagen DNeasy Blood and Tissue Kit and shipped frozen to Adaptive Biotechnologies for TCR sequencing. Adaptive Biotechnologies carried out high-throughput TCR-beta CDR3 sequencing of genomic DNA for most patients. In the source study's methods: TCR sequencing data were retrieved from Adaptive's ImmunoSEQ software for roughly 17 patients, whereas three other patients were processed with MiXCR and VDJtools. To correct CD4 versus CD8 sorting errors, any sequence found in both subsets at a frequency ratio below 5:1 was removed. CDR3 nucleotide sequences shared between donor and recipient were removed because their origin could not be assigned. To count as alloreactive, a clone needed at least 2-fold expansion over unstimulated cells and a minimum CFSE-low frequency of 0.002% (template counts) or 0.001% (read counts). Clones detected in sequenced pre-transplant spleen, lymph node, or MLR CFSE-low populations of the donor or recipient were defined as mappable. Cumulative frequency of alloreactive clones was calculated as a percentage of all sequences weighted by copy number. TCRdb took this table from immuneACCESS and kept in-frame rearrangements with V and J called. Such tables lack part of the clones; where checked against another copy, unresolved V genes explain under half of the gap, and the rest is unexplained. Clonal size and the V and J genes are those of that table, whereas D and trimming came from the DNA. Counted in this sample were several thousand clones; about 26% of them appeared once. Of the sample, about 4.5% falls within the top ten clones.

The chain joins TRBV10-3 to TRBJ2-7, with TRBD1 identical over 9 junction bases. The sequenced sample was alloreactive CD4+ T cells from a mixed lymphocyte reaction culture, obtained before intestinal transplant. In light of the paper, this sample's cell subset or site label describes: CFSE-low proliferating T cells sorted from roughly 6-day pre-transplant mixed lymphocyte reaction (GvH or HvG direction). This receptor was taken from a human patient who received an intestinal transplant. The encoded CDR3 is CASSYSWTGAYEQYF. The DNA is TGTGCCAGCAGTTACAGTTGGACAGGGGCCTACGAGCAGTACTTC.